Below, 24 T cell receptor beta chains from the same sample are listed, as sequenced in a study of T-cell memory formation after mild COVID-19. TCRdb fed the 5' RACE reads into MiXCR, producing one record per CDR3 protein. The table has approximately 290,000 distinct CDR3 sequences, roughly a fifth seen once. The sequencing sample was made of PBMCs or a T cell subset sorted from them (not recorded which). These receptors originate from a man between 18 and 35 years old who had mild COVID-19 (a few samples of this study predate the infection). Cell type and time point are not known.

The chain employs TRBV7-9 and TRBJ2-5; a possible D gene is TRBD1 (5 bases). In germline, CDR1 is SEHNR, CDR2 FQNEAQ (reference sequence). Trimming removed 4 bases at V and 6 bases at J, with 18 bases between. The CDR3 totals 15 residues. CDR3 region: CASSSFQGSLKTQYF. The CDR3 nucleotides are TGTGCCAGCAGCTCTTTCCAGGGTTCTTTGAAGACCCAGTACTTC.

This clonotype was found a few times. V is TRBV5-5 and J is TRBJ2-7; D might be TRBD2 (6 bases). V lost 4 bases, J lost 0 bases, and 17 bases lay in between. The germline gives CDR1 SGHKS, CDR2 YYEKEE (reference sequence). CDR3 length: 16 amino acids. CDR3 bases: TGTGCCAGCAGCCACACCCCCGCGGGGATCTCCTACGAGCAGTACTTC. This codes for CASSHTPAGISYEQYF.

This clonotype was observed a few times. The V and J genes are TRBV7-2 and TRBJ2-7; D not resolved. Germline values: CDR1 SGHTA, CDR2 FQGNSA. V was cut by 5 bases and J by 3 bases, with 11 bases left in between. The CDR3 extends over 13 amino acids. The CDR3 region is CASSPDGFYEQYV. CDR3 DNA: TGTGCCAGCAGCCCGGACGGATTCTACGAGCAGTACGTC.

This clonotype was observed a handful of times. The chain is built from TRBV5-1 and TRBJ2-7; 9 bases agree with TRBD1. The J segment lost 9 bases and the V segment lost 1 base, leaving 11 bases of the junction unmatched. The CDR3 spans 15 residues. Germline CDR1 and CDR2: SGHRS and YFSETQ. CDR3 DNA sequence: TGCGCCAGCAGCTTGACAGGGGGCGAGGGGTTGGGGCAGTACGTC. Protein product: CASSLTGGEGLGQYV.

This clonotype has only a few counts. The chain recombines TRBV7-9 with TRBJ1-5; weak D call: TRBD1 (5 bases). V dropped 1 base and J dropped 5 bases, with 9 bases sitting between them. The CDR3 extends over 14 amino acids. Germline loops: CDR1 SEHNR, CDR2 FQNEAQ (reference sequence). The CDR3 is CASSLGGAHQPQHF. CDR3 bases: TGTGCCAGCAGCTTAGGAGGGGCGCATCAGCCCCAGCATTTT.

This sequence joins TRBV4-1 and TRBJ2-7, with D uncertain. V was cut by 4 bases and J by 8 bases, with 12 bases left in between. CDR3 length: 12 residues. The germline CDR1 and CDR2 sequences are MGHRA and YSYEKL. CDR3 protein: CASSRKDGQQYF. DNA for the CDR3: TGCGCCAGCAGCCGCAAAGACGGTCAGCAGTACTTC.

This clonotype has just a few counts. The CDR3 DNA follows: TGTGCCACCAGCAGAGATCCGAGAACCGACTACGAGCAGTACTTC. It yields the protein CATSRDPRTDYEQYF. V and J are TRBV15 and TRBJ2-7; D not resolved. The CDR3 has 15 amino acids. CDR1 is LNHNV and CDR2 is YYDKDF in the germline V gene (reference sequence). V lost 0 bases, J lost 3 bases, and 12 bases lay in between.

This clonotype has only a few counts. V is TRBV20-1 and J is TRBJ2-3; perhaps D is TRBD1 or TRBD2 (5 bases each). V gave up 6 bases and J gave up 3 bases, with 16 bases separating them. Germline CDR1 is DFQATT and CDR2 is SNEGSKA (reference sequence). This CDR3 has 14 amino acids. For the CDR3, the DNA is TGCAGTGCGCCCGGGACCCCCGGGACAGATACGCAGTATTTT. This codes for CSAPGTPGTDTQYF.

The V gene is TRBV9, the J gene TRBJ1-2, with 7 positions matching TRBD1. The CDR3 has 14 residues. In germline, CDR1 is SGDLS, CDR2 YYNGEE. Unmatched junction bases numbered 6, after V lost 3 bases and J lost 4 bases. CDR3 nucleotides: TGTGCCAGCAGCGAACAGGGGTCAGGCTATGGCTACACCTTC. It is translated as CASSEQGSGYGYTF.

This clonotype was detected a few times. The chain links TRBV29-1 to TRBJ2-5; 7 nucleotides match TRBD2. The CDR3 loop spans 15 amino acids. V lost 8 bases and J lost 1; bases outside the gene matches: 13. Per the germline V gene, CDR1 is SQVTM and CDR2 is ANQGSEA. CDR3 DNA: TGCAGCACAAGCAGGGAGGGAGGGTCCCAAGAGACCCAGTACTTC. Protein product: CSTSREGGSQETQYF.

The rearrangement joins TRBV7-9 to TRBJ2-1; no definite D call. Germline V gene data show CDR1 as SEHNR and CDR2 as FQNEAQ (reference sequence). This CDR3 contains 11 residues. V lost 8 bases and J 12 bases, leaving 14 bases between the germline ends. CDR3 protein: CASSLGNWQFF. The CDR3 bases are TGTGCCAGCTCGCTTGGGAACTGGCAGTTCTTC.

This clonotype was counted a few times. The chain uses TRBV10-3 and TRBJ2-3; D is perhaps TRBD1 (6 bases). Germline values: CDR1 ENHRY, CDR2 SYGVKD. The CDR3 loop spans 18 amino acids. V lost 4 bases and J lost 0, with 20 bases in between. The CDR3 protein is CAISVRGVRGTSTDTQYF. CDR3 in DNA: TGTGCCATCAGTGTAAGAGGAGTCAGGGGAACGAGCACAGATACGCAGTATTTT.

This clonotype showed up many times. V gene TRBV5-1 combines with J gene TRBJ2-2, with D unresolved. V was pared by 0 bases and J by 5 bases, with 8 bases between. CDR1 and CDR2 (germline): SGHRS, YFSETQ. The CDR3 has 14 amino acids. CDR3 residues: CASSLDGQTGELFF. The CDR3 coding sequence is TGCGCCAGCAGCTTGGACGGCCAGACCGGGGAGCTGTTTTTT.

This chain uses TRBV5-1 with TRBJ1-1; unclear D gene. CDR1 is SGHRS, CDR2 YFSETQ, per germline. CDR3 length: 12 amino acids. The germline V and J ends were trimmed by 3 bases and 4 bases, with 7 bases remaining between them. CDR3 nucleotides: TGCGCCAGCAGCTGGGGTAGCACTGAAGCTTTCTTT. Encoded protein: CASSWGSTEAFF.

The rearrangement uses TRBV7-2 and TRBJ2-7; 8 bases agree with TRBD1. Germline lookup yields CDR1 SGHTA and CDR2 FQGNSA. The length of the CDR3 is 16 residues. J lost 5 bases, V lost 5 bases, and 14 bases had no gene match. The CDR3 reads CASSPRTGIIGHEQYV. The CDR3 region has the DNA TGTGCCAGCAGCCCGCGGACAGGGATCATTGGACACGAGCAGTACGTC.

This clonotype has a handful of counts. The chain combines TRBV29-1 with TRBJ1-1; D is unresolved. The CDR3 loop spans 15 amino acids. Trimming left V 0 bases short and J 1 base short, with 12 bases between. Germline values: CDR1 SQVTM, CDR2 ANQGSEA. The CDR3 here is CSVEDQETKNTEAFF. CDR3 bases: TGCAGCGTTGAAGATCAGGAGACAAAGAACACTGAAGCTTTCTTT.

This clonotype was recorded a few times. CDR3 nucleotides: TGCGCCAGCAGCTTACCCGCGACTAGCTCTACCGGGGAGCTGTTTTTT. As protein: CASSLPATSSTGELFF. The chain carries TRBV5-1 and TRBJ2-2, with 7 bases matching TRBD2. Germline lookup yields CDR1 SGHRS and CDR2 YFSETQ. The CDR3 runs to 16 residues. V shed 2 bases and J 5 bases; nucleotides not matched to a gene: 9.

This clonotype was observed a handful of times. The chain links TRBV4-1 to TRBJ2-1; 10 nucleotides match TRBD1. The CDR3 contains 17 residues. V dropped 0 bases and J dropped 8; count of bases not matched to a gene: 10. Looked up from germline, CDR1 is MGHRA and CDR2 is YSYEKL. CDR3 sequence reads: CASSQDTGTGAWDEQFF. The CDR3 region has the DNA TGCGCCAGCAGCCAAGATACCGGGACAGGGGCCTGGGATGAGCAGTTCTTC.

The V and J genes are TRBV29-1 and TRBJ1-2; TRBD1 is a possible D gene (5 bases). From germline, CDR1 is SQVTM and CDR2 ANQGSEA. The CDR3 contains 13 residues. Trimming cost V 4 bases and J 3 bases, with 12 bases left between them. CDR3 in amino acids: CSVGGGGYYGYTF. As DNA, the CDR3 is TGCAGCGTTGGTGGGGGAGGATACTATGGCTACACCTTC.

The chain employs TRBV30 and TRBJ2-4; 8 nucleotides line up with TRBD2. The CDR3 is made up of 11 amino acids. The J segment lost 8 bases and the V segment lost 4 bases, leaving 1 base of the junction unmatched. Germline CDR1 and CDR2: GTSNPN and SVGIG (reference sequence). The CDR3 loop reads CAWTGGDIQYF. The DNA for the CDR3 is TGTGCCTGGACCGGGGGGGACATTCAGTACTTC.

The genes are TRBV5-1 and TRBJ2-5, with D maybe TRBD2 (5 bases). The CDR3 is made up of 14 amino acids. Germline V gives CDR1 SGHRS, CDR2 YFSETQ. The V end lost 0 bases, the J end lost 5 bases, and 11 bases lay between the germline ends. CDR3 bases: TGCGCCAGCAGCTTGGCAGAGGGTTGGGAGACCCAGTACTTC. Residues: CASSLAEGWETQYF.

This chain connects TRBV7-2 to TRBJ2-5; D may be TRBD1 (7 bases). The CDR3 consists of 15 residues. V shed 4 bases and J shed 2 bases, with 14 bases lying between them. In germline, CDR1 is SGHTA, CDR2 FQGNSA. The CDR3 DNA follows: TGTGCCAGCAGCTCAGGCGGGACAGCTCAAGAGACCCAGTACTTC. Protein product: CASSSGGTAQETQYF.

There are a few counts of this clonotype. The chain recombines TRBV12-3 or TRBV12-4 with TRBJ1-2; a weak D match, TRBD1 (5 bases). V lost 6 bases to trimming and J lost 4 bases, with 9 bases between them. This CDR3 comprises 12 residues. CDR3 nucleotides: TGTGCCAGCAGAGCAGGGTCCTATGGCTACACCTTC. This sequence encodes CASRAGSYGYTF.

The chain combines TRBV11-2 with TRBJ2-7; tentative D call: TRBD1 (5 bases). Between the trimmed V and J ends, which lost 2 bases and 6 bases, there was a span of 11 bases. The CDR3 runs to 13 residues. The germline V gene has CDR1 SGHAT and CDR2 FQNNGV. As DNA, the CDR3 is TGTGCCAGCAGCTTAACCCAGGGCACCGAGCAGTACGTC. It codes for CASSLTQGTEQYV.